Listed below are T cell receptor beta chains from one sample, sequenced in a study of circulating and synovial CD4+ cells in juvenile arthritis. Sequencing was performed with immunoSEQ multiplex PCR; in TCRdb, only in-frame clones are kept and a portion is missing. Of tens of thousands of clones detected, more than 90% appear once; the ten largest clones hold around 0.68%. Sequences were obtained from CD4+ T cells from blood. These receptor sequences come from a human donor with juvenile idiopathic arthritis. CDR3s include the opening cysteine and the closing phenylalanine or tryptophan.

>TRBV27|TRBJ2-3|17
CASSPVKLAGPTDTQYF
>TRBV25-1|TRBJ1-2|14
CASSESGRGDGYTF
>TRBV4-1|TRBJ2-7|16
CASSQRPGTATYEQYF
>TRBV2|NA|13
CASSVTQTYEQYF
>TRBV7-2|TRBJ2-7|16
CASSRVGSGSSYEQYF
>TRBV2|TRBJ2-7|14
CASSTGTRAYEQYF
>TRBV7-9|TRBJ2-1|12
CASSFPVNEQFF
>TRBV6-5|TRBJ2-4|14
CASSYGTGRNIQYF
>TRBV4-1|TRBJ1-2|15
CASSHPDDRGGGYTF
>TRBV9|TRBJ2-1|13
CASSSTDGDEQFF
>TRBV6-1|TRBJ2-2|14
CASNAGLNTGELFF
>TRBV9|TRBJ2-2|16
CASSVDAGLRGGELFF